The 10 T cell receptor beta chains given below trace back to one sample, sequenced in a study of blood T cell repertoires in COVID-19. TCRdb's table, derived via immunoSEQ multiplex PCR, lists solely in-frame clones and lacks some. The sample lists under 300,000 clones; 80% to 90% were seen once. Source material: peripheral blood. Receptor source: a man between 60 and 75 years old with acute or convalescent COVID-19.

The CDR3 bases are TGTGCCAGCAGCTTGGGGGTCAGGGCGGATGAAAAACTGTTTTTT. Protein: CASSLGVRADEKLFF. The gene calls are TRBV5-8 and TRBJ1-4; D is perhaps TRBD1 (5 bases). Between the trimmed V and J ends, which lost 0 bases and 6 bases, there was a span of 12 bases. Germline loops: CDR1 SGHTS, CDR2 YDEGEE. This CDR3 has 15 amino acids.

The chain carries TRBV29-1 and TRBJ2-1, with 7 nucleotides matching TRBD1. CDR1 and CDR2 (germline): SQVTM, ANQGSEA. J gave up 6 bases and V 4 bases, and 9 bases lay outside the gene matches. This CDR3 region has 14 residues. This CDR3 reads CSVVRGQLSNEQFF. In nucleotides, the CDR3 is TGCAGCGTTGTAAGGGGGCAGTTAAGCAATGAGCAGTTCTTC.

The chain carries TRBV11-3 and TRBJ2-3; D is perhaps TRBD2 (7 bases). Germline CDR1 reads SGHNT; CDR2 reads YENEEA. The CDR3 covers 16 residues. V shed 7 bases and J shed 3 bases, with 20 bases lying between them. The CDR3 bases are TGTGCCAGCACCAACCTCCGGGGGGCGCCTACAGATACGCAGTATTTT. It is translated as CASTNLRGAPTDTQYF.

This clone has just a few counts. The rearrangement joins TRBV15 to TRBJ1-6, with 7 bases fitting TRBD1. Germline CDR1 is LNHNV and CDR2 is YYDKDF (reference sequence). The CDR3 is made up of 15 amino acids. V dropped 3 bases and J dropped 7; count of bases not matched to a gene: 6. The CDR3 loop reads CATSRAGQRNSPLHF. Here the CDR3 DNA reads TGTGCCACCAGCAGGGCGGGACAGAGAAATTCACCCCTCCACTTT.

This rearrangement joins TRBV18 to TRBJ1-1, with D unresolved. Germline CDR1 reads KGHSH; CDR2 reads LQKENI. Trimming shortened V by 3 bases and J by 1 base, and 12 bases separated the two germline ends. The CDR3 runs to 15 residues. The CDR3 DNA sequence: TGTGCCAGCTCACCGAGCGGAGTAACGAACACTGAAGCTTTCTTT. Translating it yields CASSPSGVTNTEAFF.

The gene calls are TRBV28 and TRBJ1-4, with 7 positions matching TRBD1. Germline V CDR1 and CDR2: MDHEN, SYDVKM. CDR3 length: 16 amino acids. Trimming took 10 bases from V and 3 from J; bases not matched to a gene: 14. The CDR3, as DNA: TGTGCCACCGCTGGCACAGGGGAAGGGTCTAATGAAAAACTGTTTTTT. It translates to CATAGTGEGSNEKLFF.

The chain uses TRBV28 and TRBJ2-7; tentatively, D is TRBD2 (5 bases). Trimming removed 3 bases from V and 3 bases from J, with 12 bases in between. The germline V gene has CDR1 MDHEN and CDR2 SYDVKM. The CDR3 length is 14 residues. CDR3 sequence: CASSFQDSYYEQYF. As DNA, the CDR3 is TGTGCCAGCAGTTTTCAGGACTCATACTACGAGCAGTACTTC.

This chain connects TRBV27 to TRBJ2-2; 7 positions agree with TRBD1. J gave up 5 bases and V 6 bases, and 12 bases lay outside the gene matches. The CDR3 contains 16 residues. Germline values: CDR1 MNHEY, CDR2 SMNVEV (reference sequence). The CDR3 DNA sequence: TGTGCCAGCAGGCCCTCAGGGGGAGCTTTGACCGGGGAGCTGTTTTTT. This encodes CASRPSGGALTGELFF.

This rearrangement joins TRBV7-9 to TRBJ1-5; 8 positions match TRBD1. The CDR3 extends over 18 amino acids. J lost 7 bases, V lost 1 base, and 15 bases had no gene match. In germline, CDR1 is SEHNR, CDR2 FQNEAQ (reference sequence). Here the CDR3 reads CASSLVLPGRTGLQPQHF. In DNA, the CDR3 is TGTGCCAGCAGCTTAGTCCTTCCGGGGAGGACAGGGTTGCAGCCCCAGCATTTT.

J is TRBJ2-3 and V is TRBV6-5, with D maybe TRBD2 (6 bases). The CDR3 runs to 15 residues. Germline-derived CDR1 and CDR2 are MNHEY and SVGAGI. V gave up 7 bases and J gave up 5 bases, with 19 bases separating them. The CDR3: CASIRVEGLRDTQYF. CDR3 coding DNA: TGTGCCAGCATTCGGGTGGAGGGCCTCAGAGATACGCAGTATTTT.